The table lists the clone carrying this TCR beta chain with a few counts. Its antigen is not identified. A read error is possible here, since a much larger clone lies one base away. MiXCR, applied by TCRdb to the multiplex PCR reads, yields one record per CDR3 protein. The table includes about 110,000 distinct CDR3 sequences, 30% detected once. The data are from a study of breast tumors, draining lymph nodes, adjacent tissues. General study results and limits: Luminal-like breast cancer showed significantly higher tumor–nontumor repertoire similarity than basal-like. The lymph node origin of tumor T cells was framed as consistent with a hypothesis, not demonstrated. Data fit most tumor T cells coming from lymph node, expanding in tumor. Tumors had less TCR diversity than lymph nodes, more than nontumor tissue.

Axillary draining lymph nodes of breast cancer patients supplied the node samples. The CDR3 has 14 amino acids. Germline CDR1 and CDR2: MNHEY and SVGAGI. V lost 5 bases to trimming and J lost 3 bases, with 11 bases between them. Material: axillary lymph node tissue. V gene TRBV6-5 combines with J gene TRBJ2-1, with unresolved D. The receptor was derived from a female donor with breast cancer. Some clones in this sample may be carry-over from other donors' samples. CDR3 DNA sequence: TGTGCCAGCAGTCACGTGGGTAGCTACAATGAGCAGTTCTTC. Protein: CASSHVGSYNEQFF.